Detailed here is one T cell receptor beta chain. The data were obtained in a study of T cells in Graves' hyperthyroidism and ophthalmopathy. Study-wide background: Once the initial diagnosis was made, peripheral blood was obtained before any treatment.

Newly diagnosed patients aged 18 to 65 had hyperthyroidism of under 2 months' duration. Patients showing uncontrolled infection, other autoimmune disease, pregnancy or lactation were ineligible. PBMCs stemmed from approximately 10 ml fresh peripheral blood. RNA transcripts yielded amplified TCR beta CDR3 regions. HTBI primers were employed in a first-round RT-PCR of the TCR CDR3. TCRdb processed the multiplex PCR reads anew with MiXCR; each CDR3 protein has one entry. The sample has nearly 750,000 distinct CDR3 sequences; 35% are singletons. Sequences were obtained from blood. This clonotype was sampled from a woman aged 40 to 50 with Graves' hyperthyroidism.

CDR3 DNA: TGCAGTGCTAGAGACTCAATAGGGGGGTATACTGAAGCTTTCTTT. It specifies CSARDSIGGYTEAFF. This chain connects TRBV20-1 to TRBJ1-1; the D gene is possibly TRBD1 (6 bases). V was trimmed by 0 bases and J by 5 bases, leaving 16 bases between them. Looked up from germline, CDR1 is DFQATT and CDR2 is SNEGSKA (reference sequence). The CDR3 has 15 amino acids.